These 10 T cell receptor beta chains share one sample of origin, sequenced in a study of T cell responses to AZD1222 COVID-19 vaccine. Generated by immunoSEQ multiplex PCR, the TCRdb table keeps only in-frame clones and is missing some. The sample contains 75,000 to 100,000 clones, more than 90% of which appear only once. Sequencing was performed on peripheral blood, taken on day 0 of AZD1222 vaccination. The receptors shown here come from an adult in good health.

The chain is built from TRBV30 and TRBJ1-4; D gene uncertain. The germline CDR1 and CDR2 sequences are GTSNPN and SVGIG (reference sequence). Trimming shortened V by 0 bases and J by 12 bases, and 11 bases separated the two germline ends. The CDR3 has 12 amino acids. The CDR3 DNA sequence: TGTGCCTGGAGTGTAGTAGTGGCCGAACTGTTTTTT. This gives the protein CAWSVVVAELFF.

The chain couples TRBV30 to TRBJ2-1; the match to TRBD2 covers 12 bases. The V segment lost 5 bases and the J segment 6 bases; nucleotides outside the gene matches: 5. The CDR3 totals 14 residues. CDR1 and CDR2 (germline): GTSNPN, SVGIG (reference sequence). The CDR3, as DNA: TGTGCCTGGCGACTAGCGGGGGCGACCAATGAGCAGTTCTTC. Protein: CAWRLAGATNEQFF.

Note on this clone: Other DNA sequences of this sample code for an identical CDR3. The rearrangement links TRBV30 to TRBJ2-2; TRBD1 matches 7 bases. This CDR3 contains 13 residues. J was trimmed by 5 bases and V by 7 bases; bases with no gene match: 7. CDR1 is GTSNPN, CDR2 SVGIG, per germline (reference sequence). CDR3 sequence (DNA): TGTGCCTCCCGGGACAGACTTACCGGGGAGCTGTTTTTT. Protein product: CASRDRLTGELFF.

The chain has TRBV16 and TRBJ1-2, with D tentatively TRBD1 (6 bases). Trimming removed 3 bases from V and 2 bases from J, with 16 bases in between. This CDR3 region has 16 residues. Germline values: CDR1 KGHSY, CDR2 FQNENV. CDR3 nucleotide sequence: TGTGCCAGCAGCCAGGTTCTACAGGGTCGAAACTATGGCTACACCTTC. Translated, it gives CASSQVLQGRNYGYTF. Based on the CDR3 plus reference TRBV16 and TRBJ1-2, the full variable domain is GEEVAQTPKHLVRGEGQKAKLYCAPIKGHSYVFWYQQVLKNEFKFLISFQNENVFDETGMPKERFSAKCLPNSPCSLEIQATKLEDSAVYFCASSQVLQGRNYGYTFGSGTRLTVV.

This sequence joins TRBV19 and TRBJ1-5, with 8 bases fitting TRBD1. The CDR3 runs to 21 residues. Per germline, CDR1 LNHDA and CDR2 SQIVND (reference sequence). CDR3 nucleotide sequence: TGTGCATTTTTTATTGATTTAAGACGACAGGGGATGTCGAGGACGGGTCAGCCCCAGCATTTT. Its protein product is CAFFIDLRRQGMSRTGQPQHF.

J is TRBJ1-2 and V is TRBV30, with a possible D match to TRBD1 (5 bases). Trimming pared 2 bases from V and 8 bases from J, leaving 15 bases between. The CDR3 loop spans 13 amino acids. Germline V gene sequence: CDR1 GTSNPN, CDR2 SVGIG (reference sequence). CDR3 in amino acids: CAWSRGGWYGYTF. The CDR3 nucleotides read TGTGCCTGGAGTCGGGGGGGGTGGTACGGCTACACCTTC.

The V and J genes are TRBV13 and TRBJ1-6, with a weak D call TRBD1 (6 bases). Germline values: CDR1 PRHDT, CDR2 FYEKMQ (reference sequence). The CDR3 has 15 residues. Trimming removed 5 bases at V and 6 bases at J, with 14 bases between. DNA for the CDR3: TGTGCCAGCAGCGGCAGGCAGGGGACTAATTCACCCCTCCACTTT. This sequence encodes CASSGRQGTNSPLHF.

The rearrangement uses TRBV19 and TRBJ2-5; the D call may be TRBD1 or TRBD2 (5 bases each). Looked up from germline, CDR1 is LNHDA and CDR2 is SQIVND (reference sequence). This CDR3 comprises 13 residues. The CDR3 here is CATKGRGTETQYF. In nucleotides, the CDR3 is TGTGCAACAAAAGGTCGAGGGACGGAGACCCAGTACTTC.

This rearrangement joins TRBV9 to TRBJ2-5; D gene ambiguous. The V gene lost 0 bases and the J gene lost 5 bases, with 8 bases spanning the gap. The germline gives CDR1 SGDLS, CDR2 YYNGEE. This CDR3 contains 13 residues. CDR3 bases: TGTGCCAGCAGCGTAGAAGGAACGGAGACCCAGTACTTC. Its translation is CASSVEGTETQYF.

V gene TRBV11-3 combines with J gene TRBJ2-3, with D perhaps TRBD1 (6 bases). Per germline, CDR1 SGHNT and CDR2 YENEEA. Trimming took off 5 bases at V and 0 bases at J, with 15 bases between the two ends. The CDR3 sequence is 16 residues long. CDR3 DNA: TGTGCCAGCAGCCCCGGTGACAGGCCGAGCACAGATACGCAGTATTTT. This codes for CASSPGDRPSTDTQYF.